This is a list of T cell receptor beta chains from one sample in a study of shared clonotypes between healthy human individuals. Only in-frame clones appear in the TCRdb table, and some are missing; sequencing was by immunoSEQ multiplex PCR. The table has hundreds of thousands of clones, roughly 70% seen once. Sequenced sample: memory CD4+ T cells sorted from blood. The receptors were gathered from a young woman in good health. CDR3s include the opening cysteine and the closing phenylalanine or tryptophan. The D gene is left open where the match is weak. Rows may omit the clone size; those that give it use once, few, many or a size class.

TRBJ2-3 once TRBV9 TRBD2 CASSGGLAGGGGDTQYF TGTGCCAGCAGCGGTGGACTAGCGGGAGGCGGGGGAGATACGCAGTATTTT
TRBJ2-7 few TRBV5-1 TRBD2 CASSPPQAGAAHEQYF TGCGCCAGCAGCCCCCCCCAAGCGGGAGCGGCCCACGAGCAGTACTTC
TRBJ1-4 NA TRBV10-3 TRBD1 CAISGQGNEKLFF TGTGCCATCAGTGGACAGGGGAATGAAAAACTGTTTTTT
TRBJ1-5 once TRBV27 NA CASSTAGLGNQPQHF TGTGCCAGCAGCACCGCCGGCCTGGGGAATCAGCCCCAGCATTTT
TRBJ1-2 once TRBV2 NA CASSGNAHYGYTF TGTGCCAGCAGTGGGAACGCCCACTATGGCTACACCTTC
TRBJ1-5 few TRBV5-6 NA CASRFRGRPFDPQHF TGTGCCAGCAGATTTCGGGGCCGCCCCTTCGATCCCCAGCATTTT
TRBJ1-4 NA TRBV19 NA CASSIQGRVNEKLFF TGTGCCAGTAGTATTCAGGGCAGAGTCAATGAAAAACTGTTTTTT
TRBJ2-6 many TRBV18 NA CASSTYLQGSGANVLTF TGTGCCAGCTCTACCTACCTACAAGGCTCTGGGGCCAACGTCCTGACTTTC
TRBJ2-5 NA TRBV2 NA CASIPGQAQETQYF TGTGCCAGCATCCCGGGACAAGCCCAAGAGACCCAGTACTTC
TRBJ2-6 NA TRBV19 NA CASSIRGRLTSGANVLTF TGTGCCAGTAGTATTCGCGGACGGCTGACGTCTGGGGCCAACGTCCTGACTTTC